Below, one T cell receptor beta chain is given with its context. The data were taken from a study of blood T cell repertoires in COVID-19. Overall study context: The study drew acute and convalescent COVID-19 samples from the United States, Italy and Spain. PBMCs, B-cell-depleted T cells, or T cells provided the cDNA or gDNA that made up the material.

The table came from immunoSEQ multiplex PCR; TCRdb's copy has only in-frame clones and leaves some out. The data contain 70,000 to 95,000 clones, 89% of them singletons. V was pared by 7 bases and J by 7 bases, with 14 bases between. Germline loops: CDR1 SGDLS, CDR2 YYNGEE. CDR3 length: 13 residues. J is TRBJ1-4 and V is TRBV9; TRBD1 is a possible D gene (6 bases). The clonotype was recovered from a man aged 45 to 65 with COVID-19, enrolled during active disease. The specimen sequenced was peripheral blood. CDR3 residues: CASQRDNTEKLFF. CDR3 DNA sequence: TGTGCCAGCCAACGGGACAACACTGAAAAACTGTTTTTT.